Listed below are T cell receptor beta chains from one sample, sequenced in a study of T-cell reconstitution after alpha-beta-depleted transplantation in children. MiXCR was run by TCRdb on the PCR reads, yielding one entry per CDR3 protein. The profile shows hundreds of thousands of distinct CDR3 sequences, about 30% of them singletons. The starting material was PBMCs from the stem cell graft donor, obtained from the stem cell graft. The receptor source for this set is a human donor who donated a stem cell graft to a child with aplastic anemia. CDR3s include the opening cysteine and the closing phenylalanine or tryptophan. The D gene is left open where the match is weak. A clone size is listed for some rows: how often the clone was seen (once, few, many), or a class if it is expanded.

D gene: -
CDR3 length: 14
J gene: TRBJ2-5
clone size: -
V gene: TRBV29-1
CDR3 protein: CSADRSRGQETQYF
CDR3 DNA: TGCAGCGCCGATAGGTCCAGGGGCCAAGAGACCCAGTACTTC

D gene: -
CDR3 length: 13
J gene: TRBJ2-1
clone size: few
V gene: TRBV18
CDR3 protein: CASSPPARLEQFF
CDR3 DNA: TGTGCCAGCTCACCACCGGCTAGGCTAGAGCAGTTCTTC

D gene: -
CDR3 length: 17
J gene: TRBJ1-1
clone size: -
V gene: TRBV18
CDR3 protein: CASSLFTGSAKEPQPFF
CDR3 DNA: TGTGCCAGCTCACTTTTTACGGGTTCAGCAAAAGAGCCCCAGCCTTTCTTT

D gene: -
CDR3 length: 14
J gene: TRBJ1-6
clone size: -
V gene: TRBV30
CDR3 protein: CACGTYSYNSPLHF
CDR3 DNA: TGTGCCTGTGGGACGTACTCCTATAATTCACCCCTCCACTTT

D gene: TRBD1
CDR3 length: 15
J gene: TRBJ2-7
clone size: -
V gene: TRBV7-3
CDR3 protein: CASSPGTGSAYEQYF
CDR3 DNA: TGTGCCAGCAGCCCCGGGACAGGTAGCGCCTACGAGCAGTACTTC

D gene: TRBD1
CDR3 length: 16
J gene: TRBJ2-5
clone size: -
V gene: TRBV24-1
CDR3 protein: CATSDAGQGLLETQYF
CDR3 DNA: TGTGCCACCAGTGACGCGGGACAGGGACTTCTAGAGACCCAGTACTTC

D gene: -
CDR3 length: 14
J gene: TRBJ2-1
clone size: -
V gene: TRBV12-3/TRBV12-4
CDR3 protein: CASNRDPAYNEQFF
CDR3 DNA: TGTGCCAGCAACCGGGATCCCGCCTACAATGAGCAGTTCTTC

D gene: -
CDR3 length: 15
J gene: TRBJ1-1
clone size: few
V gene: TRBV28
CDR3 protein: CASTGPVPQGLEAFF
CDR3 DNA: TGTGCCAGCACAGGCCCCGTCCCCCAGGGACTTGAAGCTTTCTTT

D gene: -
CDR3 length: 14
J gene: TRBJ1-3
clone size: -
V gene: TRBV7-2
CDR3 protein: CASSWTVSGNTIYF
CDR3 DNA: TGTGCCAGCAGCTGGACAGTTTCTGGAAACACCATATATTTT

D gene: TRBD1
CDR3 length: 16
J gene: TRBJ2-6
clone size: -
V gene: TRBV4-2
CDR3 protein: CASSQVRGSGANVLTF
CDR3 DNA: TGTGCCAGCAGCCAAGTCAGGGGGTCTGGGGCCAACGTCCTGACTTTC

D gene: TRBD1
CDR3 length: 16
J gene: TRBJ1-6
clone size: -
V gene: TRBV5-1
CDR3 protein: CASSLELTDRGKSLHF
CDR3 DNA: TGCGCCAGCAGCTTGGAACTAACGGACAGGGGCAAATCCCTCCACTTT

D gene: -
CDR3 length: 14
J gene: TRBJ2-7
clone size: few
V gene: TRBV5-1
CDR3 protein: CASSLTGPSYEQYF
CDR3 DNA: TGCGCCAGCAGCTTGACGGGACCCTCCTACGAGCAGTACTTC

D gene: -
CDR3 length: 16
J gene: TRBJ2-5
clone size: -
V gene: TRBV19
CDR3 protein: CASSKDRTGRQETQYF
CDR3 DNA: TGTGCCAGTAGCAAAGATCGAACAGGGCGCCAAGAGACCCAGTACTTC

D gene: -
CDR3 length: 15
J gene: TRBJ2-7
clone size: few
V gene: TRBV4-3
CDR3 protein: CASSQYWGSGYEQYF
CDR3 DNA: TGCGCCAGCAGCCAATACTGGGGGTCTGGCTACGAGCAGTACTTC

D gene: -
CDR3 length: 15
J gene: TRBJ1-6
clone size: -
V gene: TRBV20-1
CDR3 protein: CSAREVGIWNSPLHF
CDR3 DNA: TGCAGTGCTAGAGAGGTGGGAATTTGGAATTCACCCCTCCACTTT

D gene: -
CDR3 length: 14
J gene: TRBJ2-7
clone size: -
V gene: TRBV18
CDR3 protein: CASSPLDSGYEQYF
CDR3 DNA: TGTGCCAGCTCACCACTTGACTCGGGCTACGAGCAGTACTTC

D gene: TRBD1
CDR3 length: 17
J gene: TRBJ2-6
clone size: -
V gene: TRBV27
CDR3 protein: CASSLTGGFSGANVLTF
CDR3 DNA: TGTGCCAGCAGTTTAACAGGGGGCTTCTCTGGGGCCAACGTCCTGACTTTC

D gene: -
CDR3 length: 13
J gene: TRBJ1-2
clone size: few
V gene: TRBV19
CDR3 protein: CASRIQGEGGYTF
CDR3 DNA: TGTGCCAGTAGAATCCAGGGTGAAGGAGGCTACACCTTC

D gene: TRBD2
CDR3 length: 17
J gene: TRBJ2-3
clone size: -
V gene: TRBV5-1
CDR3 protein: CASSKAVAGAGADTQYF
CDR3 DNA: TGCGCCAGCAGCAAGGCGGTAGCGGGAGCGGGCGCAGATACGCAGTATTTT

D gene: -
CDR3 length: 13
J gene: TRBJ2-5
clone size: -
V gene: TRBV7-9
CDR3 protein: CASRSPTQETQYF
CDR3 DNA: TGTGCCAGCAGAAGCCCCACCCAAGAGACCCAGTACTTC

D gene: TRBD2
CDR3 length: 15
J gene: TRBJ2-1
clone size: many
V gene: TRBV12-3/TRBV12-4
CDR3 protein: CASRPGTSGKDEQFF
CDR3 DNA: TGTGCCAGCAGGCCCGGGACTAGCGGGAAAGATGAGCAGTTCTTC

D gene: -
CDR3 length: 16
J gene: TRBJ2-6
clone size: -
V gene: TRBV10-3
CDR3 protein: CAISGESLSGANVLTF
CDR3 DNA: TGTGCCATCAGTGGGGAGTCACTCTCTGGGGCCAACGTCCTGACTTTC

D gene: TRBD1
CDR3 length: 15
J gene: TRBJ1-2
clone size: -
V gene: TRBV9
CDR3 protein: CASSVGTGEVSGYTF
CDR3 DNA: TGTGCCAGCAGCGTGGGGACAGGGGAGGTTTCGGGCTACACCTTC

D gene: -
CDR3 length: 18
J gene: TRBJ1-1
clone size: -
V gene: TRBV5-6
CDR3 protein: CASSSHEDRFSRSTEAFF
CDR3 DNA: TGTGCCAGCAGCTCTCATGAGGACCGCTTCTCGAGGAGCACTGAAGCTTTCTTT

D gene: -
CDR3 length: 13
J gene: TRBJ2-5
clone size: few
V gene: TRBV12-3/TRBV12-4
CDR3 protein: CASSFGRPETQYF
CDR3 DNA: TGTGCCAGCAGTTTTGGCAGGCCGGAGACCCAGTACTTC

D gene: -
CDR3 length: 13
J gene: TRBJ1-2
clone size: few
V gene: TRBV28
CDR3 protein: CASTPDINYGYTF
CDR3 DNA: TGTGCCAGCACCCCGGACATTAACTATGGCTACACCTTC

D gene: TRBD2
CDR3 length: 15
J gene: TRBJ2-2
clone size: few
V gene: TRBV12-3/TRBV12-4
CDR3 protein: CASSLDGRAGGELFF
CDR3 DNA: TGTGCCAGCAGTTTGGACGGGAGGGCCGGTGGGGAGCTGTTTTTT

D gene: -
CDR3 length: 14
J gene: TRBJ2-3
clone size: -
V gene: TRBV4-3
CDR3 protein: CASREGLVTDTQYF
CDR3 DNA: TGCGCCAGCAGAGAAGGGTTGGTCACAGATACGCAGTATTTT

D gene: -
CDR3 length: 13
J gene: TRBJ2-2
clone size: few
V gene: TRBV29-1
CDR3 protein: CSVVGRVTGELFF
CDR3 DNA: TGCAGCGTTGTAGGCAGAGTTACCGGGGAGCTGTTTTTT

D gene: -
CDR3 length: 15
J gene: TRBJ2-3
clone size: -
V gene: TRBV27
CDR3 protein: CASSLNRAKDGTQYF
CDR3 DNA: TGTGCCAGCAGTTTAAATAGGGCAAAAGACGGTACGCAGTATTTT

D gene: -
CDR3 length: 15
J gene: TRBJ1-1
clone size: few
V gene: TRBV21-1
CDR3 protein: CASITGGSGDTEAFF
CDR3 DNA: TGTGCCAGCATCACGGGCGGGTCGGGGGACACTGAAGCTTTCTTT

D gene: TRBD1
CDR3 length: 19
J gene: TRBJ1-4
clone size: -
V gene: TRBV11-2
CDR3 protein: CASSPELTTGVILREKLFF
CDR3 DNA: TGTGCCAGCAGCCCTGAATTAACGACAGGGGTGATTTTACGGGAAAAACTGTTTTTT

D gene: TRBD2
CDR3 length: 17
J gene: TRBJ2-1
clone size: -
V gene: TRBV5-1
CDR3 protein: CASSLGRTSGITDEQFF
CDR3 DNA: TGCGCCAGCAGCTTGGGCCGGACTAGCGGGATAACCGATGAGCAGTTCTTC

D gene: TRBD1
CDR3 length: 16
J gene: TRBJ1-1
clone size: -
V gene: TRBV20-1
CDR3 protein: CSASSAGTGVGTEAFF
CDR3 DNA: TGCAGTGCTTCCTCGGCCGGGACAGGGGTAGGGACTGAAGCTTTCTTT

D gene: -
CDR3 length: 12
J gene: TRBJ2-1
clone size: -
V gene: TRBV7-2
CDR3 protein: CASSFQHNEQFF
CDR3 DNA: TGTGCCAGCAGCTTCCAACACAATGAGCAGTTCTTC

D gene: TRBD2
CDR3 length: 17
J gene: TRBJ2-3
clone size: -
V gene: TRBV20-1
CDR3 protein: CSARGWTSGIGTDTQYF
CDR3 DNA: TGCAGTGCTAGAGGTTGGACTAGCGGGATTGGCACAGATACGCAGTATTTT

D gene: -
CDR3 length: 12
J gene: TRBJ1-2
clone size: -
V gene: TRBV10-3
CDR3 protein: CANSGTREGYTF
CDR3 DNA: TGTGCCAACTCCGGGACAAGGGAGGGCTACACCTTC

D gene: TRBD1
CDR3 length: 15
J gene: TRBJ1-1
clone size: -
V gene: TRBV2
CDR3 protein: CASSSSGTANTEAFF
CDR3 DNA: TGTGCCAGCAGTTCGAGCGGGACAGCGAACACTGAAGCTTTCTTT

D gene: -
CDR3 length: 15
J gene: TRBJ2-1
clone size: few
V gene: TRBV12-3/TRBV12-4
CDR3 protein: CASSLGQTSYNEQFF
CDR3 DNA: TGTGCCAGCAGTTTAGGGCAGACTTCCTACAATGAGCAGTTCTTC